The T cell receptor (beta chain) described here comes from a study of blood T cells in healthy people across ages. Germline V CDR1 and CDR2: SEHNR, FQNEAQ (reference sequence). The CDR3 has 15 residues. V dropped 2 bases and J dropped 4; count of bases not matched to a gene: 7. PBMCs were isolated at a quantity of at least 6 million per sample. RNA extraction gave at least 5.5 micrograms of total RNA per sample. A second PCR, run for roughly 6 to 11 cycles, used a sample-barcoded 5' primer plus a J-beta primer mix. TCRdb ran MiXCR on the 5' RACE reads and lists one entry per CDR3 protein. The sample carries around 780,000 distinct CDR3 sequences, 56% recorded once. Broader study findings: Per-million-T-cell TCR beta diversity fell roughly linearly with age. PBMC samples, being unsorted, prevented any conclusive comparison of naive and antigen-experienced cells.

To note about this clonotype: Its target is unknown.

This rearrangement joins TRBV7-9 to TRBJ2-7, with 8 bases identical to TRBD1. The sample taken for sequencing was blood. The sequence was collected from a man aged 35 to 55 in good health. The CDR3: CASSLQGRGLYEQYF. For the CDR3, the DNA is TGTGCCAGCAGCTTACAGGGCAGGGGGCTGTACGAGCAGTACTTC.